This TCR beta chain was profiled in a study of blood T cell repertoires in COVID-19. As for the study in general: Samples came from the United States, Italy and Spain, spanning acute and convalescent COVID-19. Sources were T cells, B-cell-depleted T cells, or PBMCs; the material itself was cDNA or gDNA.

As handled by the study authors: The authors estimated nucleated cell counts from reference gene primer amplification. Sequencing was performed with immunoSEQ multiplex PCR; in TCRdb, only in-frame clones are kept and a portion is missing. The V and J calls and clone size come from that table; D and trimming were worked out from the DNA. The sample holds some 150,000 clones, approximately 84% seen once. The V segment lost 4 bases and the J segment 6 bases; nucleotides outside the gene matches: 11. This CDR3 is 16 amino acids long. Germline loops: CDR1 LNHNV, CDR2 YYDKDF (reference sequence). The genes are TRBV15 and TRBJ1-2, with 10 bases aligning to TRBD1. This receptor was obtained from a human donor in a cohort sampled during active COVID-19. Sequencing was performed on peripheral blood. The CDR3: CATSTGADRGIHGYTF. CDR3 nucleotides: TGTGCCACCAGCACTGGAGCGGACAGGGGGATTCATGGCTACACCTTC.